Detailed here is one T cell receptor (beta chain). The data belong to a study of blood T cell repertoires in COVID-19. Background on the study: Researchers got acute and convalescent COVID-19 samples from the United States, Italy and Spain.

In the original analysis: Cell counts per sample came from amplifying reference gene primers. Profiled with immunoSEQ multiplex PCR; TCRdb holds only in-frame clones, not every one. V and J calls and clone size are copied from that table; D and trimming were computed from the DNA. The top ten hold 3.5% to 5% of the sample, which has tens of thousands of clones, 82% seen once. V was pared by 2 bases and J by 6 bases, with 8 bases between. CDR3 size: 13 residues. Germline values: CDR1 MGHRA, CDR2 YSYEKL. The receptor was isolated from a woman in her sixties with acute or convalescent COVID-19. The sample comprised peripheral blood. The gene calls are TRBV4-1 and TRBJ2-1; no clear D gene. CDR3 residues: CASSQSSSNEQFF. The CDR3 DNA sequence: TGCGCCAGCAGCCAATCCTCTAGCAATGAGCAGTTCTTC.